This T cell receptor beta chain was sequenced in a study of regulatory T cells in long-lasting Graves disease. Study observations and caveats: Newly diagnosed patients shared 750 to 1,000 public clonotypes; persistent patients shared around 2,500. When disease was persistent, TRBV28, TRBJ1-2 and TRBJ2-5 were the favored segments. Researchers reported studying only peripheral blood, not thyroid tissue.

As for time point: newly diagnosed GD, antithyroid drugs for less than 3 months. Preparation of the TCR library used RNA extracted from PBMCs. The authors built TCR beta libraries using iRepertoire HTBI primers and Arm-PCR of CDR3 regions. Each CDR3 protein is one row after TCRdb ran MiXCR on the multiplex PCR reads. Altogether roughly 610,000 distinct CDR3 sequences are present, 15% to 20% being singletons, with the ten largest covering around 12%. This clonotype was counted at least ten times. The antigen is not known. This CDR3 comprises 16 residues. J lost 0 bases, V lost 7 bases, and 10 bases had no gene match. These data were also filed under a second study, of T cells in Graves' hyperthyroidism and ophthalmopathy.

The source material was peripheral blood mononuclear cells (PBMCs), sampled at new diagnosis, from a patient treated with antithyroid drugs. The chain links TRBV12-3 or TRBV12-4 to TRBJ2-3; TRBD1 agrees at 7 bases. This sequence was found in a man aged 18 to 30 with Graves disease. CDR3 region: CASTHRGSASTDTQYF. The CDR3 bases are TGTGCCAGCACTCACAGGGGTTCTGCTAGCACAGATACGCAGTATTTT.